What follows are 7 T cell receptor beta chains derived from one specimen sequenced in a study of naive and memory T cell subsets. A UMI-containing oligonucleotide was joined by 3' ligation to the TCR cDNA template. Four PCR rounds used nested alpha and beta constant region primers plus the SP2 primer. One entry per CDR3 protein results from TCRdb running MiXCR on the 5' RACE reads. The sample records around 48,000 distinct CDR3 sequences, roughly 4.7% being singletons. These receptors were obtained from a female donor in good health.

This clonotype was observed a handful of times. V gene TRBV28 combines with J gene TRBJ1-2; 9 bases are a match to TRBD1. With 6 bases clipped from V and 6 bases from J, the junction kept 2 bases outside the gene matches. The CDR3 extends over 12 amino acids. Germline CDR1 reads MDHEN; CDR2 reads SYDVKM. In DNA, the CDR3 is TGTGCCAGCAGACAGGGGGCGCATGGCTACACCTTC. Translated, it gives CASRQGAHGYTF.

The sample holds many counts of this clonotype. The chain uses TRBV10-3 and TRBJ1-1; D unresolved. With 6 bases removed from V and 6 bases from J, the gap between germline ends came to 11 bases. The CDR3 spans 12 residues. Germline V lookup: CDR1 ENHRY, CDR2 SYGVKD. The CDR3 coding sequence is TGTGCCATCAGCGAAGGTGAGCCTGAAGCTTTCTTT. This sequence encodes CAISEGEPEAFF.

This clonotype was found many times. J is TRBJ2-1 and V is TRBV6-5, with D perhaps TRBD1 (6 bases). The V end was cut by 5 bases, the J end by 6 bases, with 14 bases between. The CDR3 extends over 14 amino acids. Germline assignment: CDR1 MNHEY and CDR2 SVGAGI. CDR3 coding DNA: TGTGCCAGCAGTCTAGACAGGATAAGCAATGAGCAGTTCTTC. Protein: CASSLDRISNEQFF.

This clonotype was recorded many times. The V and J genes are TRBV5-1 and TRBJ2-1; 9 bases map to TRBD2. This CDR3 has 14 residues. Germline CDR1 is SGHRS and CDR2 is YFSETQ. V trimming: 3 bases; J trimming: 5 bases; junction bases outside the gene matches: 3. Written as DNA, the CDR3 is TGCGCCAGCAGCTATAGCGGGAGAGACAATGAGCAGTTCTTC. Translated, it gives CASSYSGRDNEQFF.

This clonotype was found many times. The chain combines TRBV18 with TRBJ1-5; no clear D. This CDR3 spans 15 amino acids. Trimming stripped 6 bases from V and 2 bases from J, with 14 bases between. In germline, CDR1 is KGHSH, CDR2 LQKENI. The CDR3 sequence: CASSPWTGGNQPQHF. DNA of the CDR3: TGTGCCAGCTCCCCCTGGACCGGCGGCAATCAGCCCCAGCATTTT.

As DNA, the CDR3 is TGTGCCAGCAGTTTATCGACCACACTACCTTCCTACGAGCAGTACTTC. Its protein is CASSLSTTLPSYEQYF. The V call is TRBV27, the J call TRBJ2-7, with D unresolved. The CDR3 contains 16 residues. V shed 0 bases and J shed 1 base, with 13 bases lying between them. CDR1 is MNHEY and CDR2 is SMNVEV in the germline V gene (reference sequence).

This clonotype was seen ten or more times. V gene TRBV11-2 combines with J gene TRBJ2-7, with D perhaps being TRBD1 or TRBD2 (5 bases each). Germline-derived CDR1 and CDR2 are SGHAT and FQNNGV. This CDR3 is built from 15 residues. V dropped 5 bases and J dropped 3 bases, with 17 bases sitting between them. CDR3 region: CASSRRGPSHYEQYF. The CDR3, as DNA: TGTGCCAGCAGCCGCCGGGGCCCTTCCCACTACGAGCAGTACTTC.